This TCR beta chain was recovered during a study of control samples from healthy donors and cancer patients. Produced via immunoSEQ multiplex PCR; TCRdb's table is partial and in-frame only. The sample lists some 95,000 clones, around nine tenths seen once, with less than 3.5% in the top ten. This sequence originates from a human donor in good health. The donor label of this sample is uncertain. Sequenced input: blood.

CDR3 nucleotides: TGTGCCTTCGACAGGGGACCGAACACCGGGGAGCTGTTTTTT. It translates to CAFDRGPNTGELFF. This sequence joins TRBV30 and TRBJ2-2; 8 nucleotides agree with TRBD1. With 7 bases clipped from V and 0 bases from J, the junction kept 4 bases outside the gene matches. CDR3 length equals 14 residues. Germline CDR1 reads GTSNPN; CDR2 reads SVGIG (reference sequence). The whole variable domain, filled in from reference TRBV30 and TRBJ2-2, reads SQTIHQWPATLVQPVGSPLSLECTVEGTSNPNLYWYRQAAGRGLQLLFYSVGIGQISSEVPQNLSASRPQDRQFILSSKKLLLSDSGFYLCAFDRGPNTGELFFGEGSRLTVL.